The 31 T cell receptor beta chains reported below all come from one sample, sequenced in a study of shared clonotypes between healthy human individuals. Method: immunoSEQ multiplex PCR; TCRdb's copy keeps in-frame clones and lacks some. Of roughly 2 million clones detected, roughly 94% appear once; the ten largest clones hold more than 0.1%. The specimen was naive CD4+ T cells sorted from blood. Stated subset: CD45RA+ positively selected. Receptor source: a man younger than 35 in good health.

This rearrangement joins TRBV5-1 to TRBJ1-1; D unclear. Germline V gene lookup returns CDR1 SGHRS and CDR2 YFSETQ. Trimming pared 0 bases from V and 3 bases from J, leaving 6 bases between. CDR3 length equals 13 residues. CDR3 protein: CASSLEEYTEAFF. DNA of the CDR3: TGCGCCAGCAGCTTGGAGGAATACACTGAAGCTTTCTTT. The variable domain in full, completed from reference TRBV5-1 and TRBJ1-1, reads KAGVTQTPRYLIKTRGQQVTLSCSPISGHRSVSWYQQTPGQGLQFLFEYFSETQRNKGNFPGRFSGRQFSNSRSEMNVSTLELGDSALYLCASSLEEYTEAFFGQGTRLTVV.

This clone has just one count. V gene TRBV5-1 combines with J gene TRBJ2-5; TRBD1 is a possible D gene (6 bases). This CDR3 has 16 residues. V was clipped by 5 bases and J by 2 bases, with 19 bases between them. Germline assignment: CDR1 SGHRS and CDR2 YFSETQ. The CDR3 sequence: CASSPFPPGQQETQYF. The CDR3 bases are TGCGCCAGCAGTCCCTTCCCGCCTGGACAGCAAGAGACCCAGTACTTC.

CDR3 bases: TGTGCCAGCTCACCACGGATAGAGAGTTACAATGAGCAGTTCTTC. Its protein product is CASSPRIESYNEQFF. The rearrangement joins TRBV18 to TRBJ2-1, with D uncertain. Germline CDR1 reads KGHSH; CDR2 reads LQKENI. The CDR3 length is 15 residues. Trimming stripped 1 base from V and 4 bases from J, with 11 bases between.

V and J are TRBV7-2 and TRBJ2-5; D may match TRBD1 or TRBD2 (7 bases each). Trimming stripped 5 bases from V and 5 bases from J, with 15 bases between. Germline CDR1 and CDR2: SGHTA and FQGNSA. The CDR3 runs to 14 residues. The CDR3 sequence is CASSRRGTEETQYF. CDR3 in DNA: TGTGCCAGCAGCCGGCGGGGGACAGAGGAGACCCAGTACTTC.

The gene calls are TRBV5-1 and TRBJ2-5; TRBD2 is a possible D gene (5 bases). The CDR3 is 14 residues long. CDR1 and CDR2 (germline): SGHRS, YFSETQ. V shed 5 bases and J shed 5 bases, with 16 bases lying between them. The CDR3 DNA reads as TGCGCCAGCAGTCATAACGGGGTTGGGGAGACCCAGTACTTC. This sequence encodes CASSHNGVGETQYF.

The chain joins TRBV7-2 to TRBJ2-5; D remains unclear. The length of the CDR3 is 14 residues. V lost 3 bases to trimming and J lost 5 bases, with 13 bases between them. Germline V gives CDR1 SGHTA, CDR2 FQGNSA. The CDR3 is CASSFGVARETQYF. CDR3 in DNA: TGTGCCAGCAGCTTTGGGGTGGCCCGGGAGACCCAGTACTTC. Drawing the rest from reference TRBV7-2 and TRBJ2-5, the complete variable domain is GAGVSQSPSNKVTEKGKDVELRCDPISGHTALYWYRQSLGQGLEFLIYFQGNSAPDKSGLPSDRFSAERTGGSVSTLTIQRTQQEDSAVYLCASSFGVARETQYFGPGTRLLVL.

This clone appeared a single time. J is TRBJ2-5 and V is TRBV4-3; D is unclear. Germline CDR1 reads LGHNA; CDR2 reads YSLEER. Trimming left V 2 bases short and J 2 bases short, with 9 bases between. The CDR3 loop spans 14 amino acids. Written as DNA, the CDR3 is TGCGCCAGCAGCCAATTCCGCGCTCAAGAGACCCAGTACTTC. It specifies CASSQFRAQETQYF.

This clone was observed a single time. The chain has TRBV7-9 and TRBJ2-3; perhaps TRBD2 as D (6 bases). This CDR3 is built from 14 residues. V was shortened by 5 bases and J by 6 bases, with 15 bases between the two germline ends. CDR1 and CDR2 (germline): SEHNR, FQNEAQ (reference sequence). CDR3 residues: CASSRRGTGDTQYF. CDR3 sequence (DNA): TGTGCCAGCAGCCGGAGGGGCACCGGTGATACGCAGTATTTT.

This sequence joins TRBV28 and TRBJ2-4; D might be TRBD2 (6 bases). The CDR3 consists of 16 residues. Trimming cost V 8 bases and J 1 base, with 18 bases left between them. Germline V gene data show CDR1 as MDHEN and CDR2 as SYDVKM. The CDR3 coding sequence is TGTGCCAGCTCCCTCGGAGGGCATATGGCCAAAAACATTCAGTACTTC. Its protein is CASSLGGHMAKNIQYF.

This clone was detected once. This chain uses TRBV7-9 with TRBJ2-7, with TRBD1 matching 7 bases. CDR1 SEHNR and CDR2 FQNEAQ come from the germline V gene (reference sequence). This CDR3 region has 15 residues. Trimming cost V 1 base and J 0 bases; bases outside gene matches: 3. This CDR3 is CASSLEGAPSYEQYF. CDR3 DNA: TGTGCCAGCAGCTTAGAGGGGGCGCCCTCCTACGAGCAGTACTTC.

V usage is TRBV7-8 and J usage is TRBJ2-7, with D unclear. V was shortened by 0 bases and J by 4 bases, with 13 bases between the two germline ends. The germline V gene has CDR1 SGHVS and CDR2 FQNEAQ. CDR3 size: 15 residues. This chain's CDR3 is CASSLARQDGYEQYF. The CDR3 DNA reads TGTGCCAGCAGCTTAGCACGGCAGGACGGTTACGAGCAGTACTTC.

A note on this clone: Given a much more abundant clone one base away, this may be a read error. The rearrangement joins TRBV4-1 to TRBJ2-7; TRBD1 matches 11 bases. This CDR3 is 15 amino acids long. CDR1 and CDR2 from the germline V gene are MGHRA and YSYEKL. V dropped 2 bases and J dropped 2; count of bases not matched to a gene: 2. In DNA form, the CDR3 reads TGCGCCAGCAGCCAACCGGGACAGGGGGCCTACGAGCAGTACTTC. Residues: CASSQPGQGAYEQYF.

The chain recombines TRBV12-5 with TRBJ2-5; D unclear. The V gene lost 5 bases and the J gene lost 5 bases, with 6 bases spanning the gap. Germline V gene lookup returns CDR1 LGHNT and CDR2 FRNRAP. This CDR3 region has 11 residues. For the CDR3, the DNA is TGTGCTAGTGGTCTCCAGGAGACCCAGTACTTC. Its protein product is CASGLQETQYF.

This chain uses TRBV28 with TRBJ1-1; tentative D call: TRBD1 (5 bases). This CDR3 comprises 13 residues. CDR1 and CDR2 (germline): MDHEN, SYDVKM. V shed 7 bases and J shed 7 bases, with 16 bases lying between them. The CDR3 reads CASTGPRGFEAFF. The CDR3 nucleotides read TGTGCCAGCACTGGACCCCGGGGCTTTGAAGCTTTCTTT.

The chain links TRBV7-9 to TRBJ2-2, with D unclear. The germline gives CDR1 SEHNR, CDR2 FQNEAQ (reference sequence). The V and J ends lost 5 bases and 9 bases respectively, with 13 bases between them. The CDR3 loop spans 13 amino acids. As DNA, the CDR3 is TGTGCCAGCAGCGTCGACCCGTCCAGGGAGCTGTTTTTT. As protein: CASSVDPSRELFF.

The rearrangement joins TRBV5-4 to TRBJ1-2; D not resolved. The CDR3 is made up of 13 amino acids. Trimming took 2 bases from V and 8 from J, leaving 13 bases between them. Germline values: CDR1 SGHNT, CDR2 YYREEE (reference sequence). The CDR3 loop is CASSFEQWRGYTF. The DNA of the CDR3 is TGTGCCAGCAGCTTCGAACAGTGGCGCGGCTACACCTTC.

The rearrangement links TRBV18 to TRBJ1-3, with a tentative D call TRBD1 (6 bases). The CDR3 spans 15 residues. Deletions cut 3 bases from V and 4 bases from J, with 13 bases between. Germline V lookup: CDR1 KGHSH, CDR2 LQKENI. The CDR3 protein is CASSPDGGWGNTIYF. DNA for the CDR3: TGTGCCAGCTCACCGGACGGGGGCTGGGGAAACACCATATATTTT.

To note about this clone: This sample includes further DNA sequences coding for the same CDR3. The chain links TRBV12-5 to TRBJ1-5, with 7 bases that match TRBD1. With 5 bases clipped from V and 2 bases from J, the junction kept 3 bases outside the gene matches. CDR3 size: 14 residues. Per germline, CDR1 LGHNT and CDR2 FRNRAP. The CDR3 bases are TGTGCTAGTGGTCCAGGACAGGGCAATCAGCCCCAGCATTTT. It yields the protein CASGPGQGNQPQHF.

The rearrangement joins TRBV5-4 to TRBJ1-2; 7 nucleotides agree with TRBD1. This CDR3 has 15 amino acids. V was clipped by 0 bases and J by 4 bases; unmatched bases: 6. Germline values: CDR1 SGHNT, CDR2 YYREEE (reference sequence). The CDR3 nucleotides read TGTGCCAGCAGCTTGGTTAACAGGGACAGCTATGGCTACACCTTC. The encoded protein is CASSLVNRDSYGYTF.

The V call is TRBV6-4, the J call TRBJ2-7; TRBD1 matches at 7 bases. The CDR3 spans 17 residues. Per germline, CDR1 MRHNA and CDR2 SNTAGT. V was pared by 1 base and J by 3 bases, with 12 bases of the junction left unmatched. In DNA form, the CDR3 reads TGTGCCAGCAGTGACTGGACTTTCTACAGGGGCGTCTACGAGCAGTACTTC. Translated, it gives CASSDWTFYRGVYEQYF.

This clone was detected once. The chain is built from TRBV5-6 and TRBJ1-5, with D tentatively TRBD1 (6 bases). Germline lookup yields CDR1 SGHDT and CDR2 YYEEEE. V lost 3 bases and J 4 bases, leaving 14 bases between the germline ends. The CDR3 consists of 15 residues. Here the CDR3 DNA reads TGTGCCAGCAGCTCAGGGGTTGGGGGAAATCAGCCCCAGCATTTT. Its translation: CASSSGVGGNQPQHF. Complete variable domain (other parts from reference TRBV5-6 and TRBJ1-5): DAGVTQSPTHLIKTRGQQVTLRCSPKSGHDTVSWYQQALGQGPQFIFQYYEEEERQRGNFPDRFSGHQFPNYSSELNVNALLLGDSALYLCASSSGVGGNQPQHFGDGTRLSIL.

The chain carries TRBV10-3 and TRBJ2-3; D possibly uses TRBD1 or TRBD2 (5 bases each). Per the germline V gene, CDR1 is ENHRY and CDR2 is SYGVKD. Deletions cut 8 bases from V and 1 base from J, with 7 bases between. The CDR3 is 12 residues long. The CDR3 protein is CAIGTRTDTQYF. DNA for the CDR3: TGTGCCATCGGGACGCGCACAGATACGCAGTATTTT.

The chain has TRBV28 and TRBJ2-3; D is ambiguous. The CDR3 contains 13 residues. CDR1 is MDHEN and CDR2 is SYDVKM in the germline V gene. The germline V and J ends were trimmed by 6 bases and 8 bases, with 15 bases remaining between them. CDR3 bases: TGTGCCAGCAGACCGGCGGCCCGAAGTACGCAGTATTTT. Protein product: CASRPAARSTQYF.

The chain is built from TRBV30 and TRBJ2-5; 7 bases align to TRBD1. There are 15 residues in the CDR3. V shed 1 base, J shed 5 bases, and the junction held 10 bases outside the gene matches. The germline V gene has CDR1 GTSNPN and CDR2 SVGIG (reference sequence). This CDR3 is CAWSERQGYGETQYF. For the CDR3, the DNA is TGTGCCTGGAGTGAACGACAGGGATACGGGGAGACCCAGTACTTC.

The V and J genes are TRBV6-1 and TRBJ1-2; no clear D. Looked up from germline, CDR1 is MNHNS and CDR2 is SASEGT. The CDR3 loop spans 13 amino acids. Trimming removed 7 bases from V and 4 bases from J, with 13 bases in between. The CDR3: CASTPTAFYGYTF. The DNA of the CDR3 is TGTGCCAGCACCCCTACCGCGTTCTATGGCTACACCTTC.

The chain employs TRBV27 and TRBJ2-3; no reliable D call. This CDR3 is 12 amino acids long. Trimming cost V 6 bases and J 7 bases, with 11 bases left between them. CDR1 and CDR2 (germline): MNHEY, SMNVEV (reference sequence). The CDR3 loop reads CASRAWNNTQYF. As DNA, the CDR3 is TGTGCCAGCAGGGCGTGGAACAATACGCAGTATTTT.

V gene TRBV5-4 combines with J gene TRBJ1-2, with 9 nucleotides matching TRBD1. The CDR3 has 16 amino acids. Per germline, CDR1 SGHNT and CDR2 YYREEE (reference sequence). With 4 bases clipped from V and 7 bases from J, the junction kept 14 bases outside the gene matches. The CDR3 sequence: CASSQMRTGGAGGYTF. The CDR3 DNA reads TGTGCCAGCAGCCAGATGCGAACAGGGGGCGCGGGTGGCTACACCTTC.

The chain couples TRBV4-2 to TRBJ2-5; 8 bases are a match to TRBD2. Per the germline V gene, CDR1 is LGHNA and CDR2 is YNFKEQ. V lost 7 bases to trimming and J lost 2 bases; unmatched junction nucleotides: 9. The CDR3 consists of 15 residues. CDR3 DNA sequence: TGTGCCAGCACCCCAAGCGGGGGAGGACAAGAGACCCAGTACTTC. Translated: CASTPSGGGQETQYF.

The chain recombines TRBV6-5 with TRBJ2-7, with D perhaps TRBD1 (5 bases). The germline V and J ends were trimmed by 6 bases and 0 bases, with 12 bases remaining between them. The CDR3 spans 14 residues. Germline values: CDR1 MNHEY, CDR2 SVGAGI. The CDR3 spells CASSPTAFSYEQYF. In nucleotides, the CDR3 is TGTGCCAGCAGCCCGACAGCCTTCTCCTACGAGCAGTACTTC.

Here the CDR3 DNA reads TGTGCCAGCAGCTTGAGGACCGGGAGTAGCACAGATACGCAGTATTTT. This sequence encodes CASSLRTGSSTDTQYF. V and J are TRBV11-3 and TRBJ2-3, with D possibly being TRBD2 (6 bases). Germline V lookup: CDR1 SGHNT, CDR2 YENEEA. Trimming shortened V by 3 bases and J by 0 bases, and 13 bases separated the two germline ends. This CDR3 is 16 amino acids long.

The genes are TRBV11-2 and TRBJ2-6, with D possibly matching TRBD1 (5 bases). This CDR3 is 17 amino acids long. Trimming left V 5 bases short and J 4 bases short, with 18 bases between. Germline V gene data show CDR1 as SGHAT and CDR2 as FQNNGV. CDR3 nucleotides: TGTGCCAGCAGCGCATGGACATCTACTCTGGGGGCCAACGTCCTGACTTTC. It is translated as CASSAWTSTLGANVLTF.